The source of this T cell receptor (beta chain) is a study of blood T cells in healthy people across ages. This clonotype was detected many times. The authors ran a second PCR of 7 to 11 cycles using a sample-barcoded 5' primer and a J-beta primer mix. TCRdb used MiXCR to reprocess the 5' RACE reads, holding one entry per CDR3 protein. The sample has roughly 650,000 distinct CDR3 sequences; approximately 31% are singletons. Germline lookup yields CDR1 DFQATT and CDR2 SNEGSKA (reference sequence). Trimming at V came to 3 bases and at J to 7 bases, leaving 5 bases not matched to a gene. There are 12 residues in the CDR3.

The chain links TRBV20-1 to TRBJ2-7; the match to TRBD2 covers 8 bases. This clonotype originated in a woman aged 80 or over in good health. Sequences were obtained from blood. The CDR3 coding sequence is TGCAGTGCTAGCGGGGGGGCGGGTGAGCAGTACTTC. This codes for CSASGGAGEQYF.